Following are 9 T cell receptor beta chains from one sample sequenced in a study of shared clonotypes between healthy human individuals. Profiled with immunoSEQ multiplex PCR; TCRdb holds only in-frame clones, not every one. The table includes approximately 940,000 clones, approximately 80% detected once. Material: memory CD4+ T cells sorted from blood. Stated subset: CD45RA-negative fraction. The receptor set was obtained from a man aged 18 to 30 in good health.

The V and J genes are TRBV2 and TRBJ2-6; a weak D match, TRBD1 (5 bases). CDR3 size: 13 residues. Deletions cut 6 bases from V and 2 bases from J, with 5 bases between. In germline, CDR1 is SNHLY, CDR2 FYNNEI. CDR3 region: CASRQAGANVLTF. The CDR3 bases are TGTGCCAGCAGACAGGCTGGGGCCAACGTCCTGACTTTC.

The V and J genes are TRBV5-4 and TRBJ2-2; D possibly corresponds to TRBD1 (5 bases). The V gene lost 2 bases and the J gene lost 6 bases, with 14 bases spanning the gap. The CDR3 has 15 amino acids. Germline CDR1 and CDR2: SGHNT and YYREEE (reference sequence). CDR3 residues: CASSFGAGFAGELFF. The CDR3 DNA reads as TGTGCCAGCAGCTTTGGGGCAGGGTTCGCCGGGGAGCTGTTTTTT.

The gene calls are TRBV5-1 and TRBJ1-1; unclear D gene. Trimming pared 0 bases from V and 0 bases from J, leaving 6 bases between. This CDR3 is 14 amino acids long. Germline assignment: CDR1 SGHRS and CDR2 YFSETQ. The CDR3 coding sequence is TGCGCCAGCAGCTTGGGACACTTGAACACTGAAGCTTTCTTT. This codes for CASSLGHLNTEAFF.

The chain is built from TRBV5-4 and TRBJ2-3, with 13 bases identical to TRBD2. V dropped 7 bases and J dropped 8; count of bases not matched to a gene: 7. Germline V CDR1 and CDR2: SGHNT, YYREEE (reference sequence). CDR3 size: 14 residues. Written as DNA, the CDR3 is TGTGCCAGCGGACTAGCGGGAGCGACTGGTACGCAGTATTTT. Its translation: CASGLAGATGTQYF.

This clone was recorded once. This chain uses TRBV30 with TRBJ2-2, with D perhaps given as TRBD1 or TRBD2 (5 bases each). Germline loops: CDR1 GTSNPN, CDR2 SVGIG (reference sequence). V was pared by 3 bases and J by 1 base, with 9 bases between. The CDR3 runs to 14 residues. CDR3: CAWRWGRNTGELFF. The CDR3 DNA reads TGTGCCTGGAGGTGGGGACGGAACACCGGGGAGCTGTTTTTT.

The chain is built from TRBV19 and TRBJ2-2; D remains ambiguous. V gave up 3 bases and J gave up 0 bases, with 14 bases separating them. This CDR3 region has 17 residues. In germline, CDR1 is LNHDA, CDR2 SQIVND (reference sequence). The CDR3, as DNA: TGTGCCAGTAGTATGAGCGATGGCAGCCCGAACACCGGGGAGCTGTTTTTT. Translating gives CASSMSDGSPNTGELFF.

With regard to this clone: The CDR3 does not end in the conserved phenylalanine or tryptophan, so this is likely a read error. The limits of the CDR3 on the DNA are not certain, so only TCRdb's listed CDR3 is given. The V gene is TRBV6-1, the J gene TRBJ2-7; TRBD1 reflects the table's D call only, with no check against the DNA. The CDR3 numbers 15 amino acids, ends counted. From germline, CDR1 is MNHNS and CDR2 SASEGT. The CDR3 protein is CASSERQGLPLHGPS.

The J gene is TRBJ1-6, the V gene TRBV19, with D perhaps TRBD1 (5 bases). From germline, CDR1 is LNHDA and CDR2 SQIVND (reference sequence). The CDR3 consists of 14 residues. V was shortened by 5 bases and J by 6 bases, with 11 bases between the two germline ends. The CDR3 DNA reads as TGTGCCAGTAGTTTCGGGGACTCTAATTCACCCCTCCACTTT. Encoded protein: CASSFGDSNSPLHF.

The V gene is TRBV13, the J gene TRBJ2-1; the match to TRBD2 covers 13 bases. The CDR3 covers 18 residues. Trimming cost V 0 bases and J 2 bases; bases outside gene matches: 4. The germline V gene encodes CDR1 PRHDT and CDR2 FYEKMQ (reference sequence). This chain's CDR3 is CASSLGWTSGSAYNEQFF. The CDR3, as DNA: TGTGCCAGCAGCTTAGGATGGACTAGCGGGAGTGCCTACAATGAGCAGTTCTTC.